These T cell receptor beta chains were read from a single sample in a study of untreated major depressive disorder. Repertoires were generated with immunoSEQ multiplex PCR, while TCRdb's copy carries only in-frame clones and drops some. The table has 17,000 or so clones, about 92% seen once. Sample: CD4+ T cells from PBMCs. These receptors were obtained from a woman in her thirties or forties with major depressive disorder. The CDR3 runs from the conserved cysteine through the conserved F or W. Each record gives: J gene, V gene, clone size, D gene, CDR3 DNA, CDR3 protein. D genes are given only for firm matches. A row's size may be missing; if present it is once, few, many or a size class.

j_gene: TRBJ1-5
v_gene: TRBV27
abundance: few
d_gene: -
CDR3nt: TGTGCCAGCAGTTTTAACGGGCAGCCCCAGCATTTT
CDR3aa: CASSFNGQPQHF

j_gene: TRBJ1-5
v_gene: TRBV30
abundance: -
d_gene: -
CDR3nt: TGTGCCTGGAGTGTCCCAGGGACCGGGCATCAGCCCCAGCATTTT
CDR3aa: CAWSVPGTGHQPQHF

j_gene: TRBJ1-1
v_gene: TRBV5-4
abundance: -
d_gene: -
CDR3nt: TGTGCCAGCAGCTTGACGGCGAACACTGAAGCTTTCTTT
CDR3aa: CASSLTANTEAFF

j_gene: TRBJ1-5
v_gene: TRBV7-2
abundance: -
d_gene: -
CDR3nt: TGTGCCAGCAGCTTTGGGGGGGCGAATCAGCCCCAGCATTTT
CDR3aa: CASSFGGANQPQHF

j_gene: TRBJ1-5
v_gene: TRBV30
abundance: once
d_gene: TRBD1
CDR3nt: TGTGCCTGGGCCCCGGGACAGCATCAGCCCCAGCATTTT
CDR3aa: CAWAPGQHQPQHF

j_gene: TRBJ1-1
v_gene: TRBV6-5
abundance: -
d_gene: -
CDR3nt: TGTGCCAGCAGTTTAGGCGGTGGAGGAACTGAAGCTTTCTTT
CDR3aa: CASSLGGGGTEAFF

j_gene: TRBJ2-1
v_gene: TRBV6-6
abundance: -
d_gene: -
CDR3nt: TGTGCCAGCAGTTCCCTTTACAATGAGCAGTTCTTC
CDR3aa: CASSSLYNEQFF

j_gene: TRBJ1-1
v_gene: TRBV10-3
abundance: once
d_gene: -
CDR3nt: TGTGCCATCAGTGAAGCATCCCCCTCTGAAGCTTTCTTT
CDR3aa: CAISEASPSEAFF

j_gene: TRBJ2-2
v_gene: TRBV19
abundance: once
d_gene: -
CDR3nt: TGTGCCAGTAAAGTACAGACGTTCGGGGAGCTGTTTTTT
CDR3aa: CASKVQTFGELFF

j_gene: TRBJ2-2
v_gene: TRBV6-5
abundance: -
d_gene: -
CDR3nt: TGTGCCTCTAGGAGGGCTCCGAACACCGGGGAGCTGTTTTTT
CDR3aa: CASRRAPNTGELFF

j_gene: TRBJ1-2
v_gene: TRBV30
abundance: -
d_gene: -
CDR3nt: TGTGCCTGGAGTGTACGGACCATCGCCTGGTATGGCTACACCTTC
CDR3aa: CAWSVRTIAWYGYTF

j_gene: TRBJ2-3
v_gene: TRBV7-3
abundance: -
d_gene: -
CDR3nt: TGTGCCAGCAGCGCGAGGGGTATTGATACGCAGTATTTT
CDR3aa: CASSARGIDTQYF

j_gene: TRBJ2-7
v_gene: TRBV4-2
abundance: few
d_gene: -
CDR3nt: TGTGCCAGCAGCCAAGAAGTGCGGGGGCACAGCTCCTACGAGCAGTACTTC
CDR3aa: CASSQEVRGHSSYEQYF

j_gene: TRBJ1-2
v_gene: TRBV5-6
abundance: -
d_gene: TRBD1
CDR3nt: TGTGCCAGCAGTTTGGACAGGGCCTATGGCTACACCTTC
CDR3aa: CASSLDRAYGYTF

j_gene: TRBJ1-4
v_gene: TRBV11-3
abundance: -
d_gene: -
CDR3nt: TGTGCCAGCAGCTCGGAGACAGAAAGGAATGAAAAACTGTTTTTT
CDR3aa: CASSSETERNEKLFF

j_gene: TRBJ2-3
v_gene: TRBV18
abundance: -
d_gene: -
CDR3nt: TGTGCCAGCTCACCAAGTATGGCAGATACGCAGTATTTT
CDR3aa: CASSPSMADTQYF

j_gene: TRBJ2-5
v_gene: TRBV30
abundance: -
d_gene: -
CDR3nt: TGTGCCTGGAGTCGACGAAACTCCTGGAAGGGAGAGACCCAGTACTTC
CDR3aa: CAWSRRNSWKGETQYF

j_gene: TRBJ2-7
v_gene: TRBV5-4
abundance: -
d_gene: -
CDR3nt: TGTGCCAGCAACCCTGGCGGCGGGGGCAGGTACGAGCAGTACTTC
CDR3aa: CASNPGGGGRYEQYF

j_gene: TRBJ1-2
v_gene: TRBV2
abundance: -
d_gene: TRBD1
CDR3nt: TGTGCCAGCAGTGAGAAGTCAGGGGGAACGGGCTACACCTTC
CDR3aa: CASSEKSGGTGYTF

j_gene: TRBJ2-3
v_gene: TRBV21-1
abundance: once
d_gene: -
CDR3nt: TGTGCCAGCAGGAGGACAGGGCTGAGGGATACGCAGTATTTT
CDR3aa: CASRRTGLRDTQYF

j_gene: TRBJ2-6
v_gene: TRBV11-3
abundance: -
d_gene: -
CDR3nt: TGTGCCAGCACTCACAGGGTCCCTCTCTCTGGGGCCAACGTCCTGACTTTC
CDR3aa: CASTHRVPLSGANVLTF

j_gene: TRBJ2-1
v_gene: TRBV6-6
abundance: -
d_gene: -
CDR3nt: TGTGCCAGCAGTTATGAACAGAGCTCCTACAATGAGCAGTTCTTC
CDR3aa: CASSYEQSSYNEQFF

j_gene: TRBJ1-6
v_gene: TRBV2
abundance: -
d_gene: -
CDR3nt: TGTGCCAGCAGTGAAGGAGCTCTCTATAATTCACCCCTCCACTTT
CDR3aa: CASSEGALYNSPLHF

j_gene: TRBJ2-1
v_gene: TRBV2
abundance: once
d_gene: TRBD2
CDR3nt: TGTGCCAGCAGGGTAAGCGGGAGAAGGATGGATGAGCAGTTCTTC
CDR3aa: CASRVSGRRMDEQFF

j_gene: TRBJ2-1
v_gene: TRBV7-2
abundance: -
d_gene: TRBD2
CDR3nt: TGTGCCAGCAGCACAGGGACTAGCGGGGGGGCCAATGAGCAGTTCTTC
CDR3aa: CASSTGTSGGANEQFF

j_gene: TRBJ1-2
v_gene: TRBV2
abundance: -
d_gene: TRBD1
CDR3nt: TGTGCCAGCAGAGCCGGGACAGGGGCGTCATCGGGTGGCTACACCTTC
CDR3aa: CASRAGTGASSGGYTF

j_gene: TRBJ2-1
v_gene: TRBV7-3
abundance: -
d_gene: -
CDR3nt: TGTGCCAGCAGCTCGACACGTAATGAGCAGTTCTTC
CDR3aa: CASSSTRNEQFF

j_gene: TRBJ1-2
v_gene: TRBV11-3
abundance: -
d_gene: -
CDR3nt: TGTGCCAGCAGCTTAACTTCCGGACCTATTGGCTACACCTTC
CDR3aa: CASSLTSGPIGYTF

j_gene: TRBJ1-5
v_gene: TRBV7-2
abundance: -
d_gene: -
CDR3nt: TGTGCCAGCAGCTTAGTAGGCCAGAGCAATCAGCCCCAGCATTTT
CDR3aa: CASSLVGQSNQPQHF

j_gene: TRBJ2-5
v_gene: TRBV19
abundance: -
d_gene: TRBD2
CDR3nt: TGTGCCAGTAGTATACTGGGGGGGATCCAAGAGACCCAGTACTTC
CDR3aa: CASSILGGIQETQYF

j_gene: TRBJ1-1
v_gene: TRBV6-5
abundance: -
d_gene: -
CDR3nt: TGTGCCGCACGGACGGCGAACACTGAAGCTTTCTTT
CDR3aa: CAARTANTEAFF

j_gene: TRBJ2-3
v_gene: TRBV30
abundance: -
d_gene: TRBD1
CDR3nt: TGTGCCTGGAGTGTACGGACAGGGGAACGCACAGATACGCAGTATTTT
CDR3aa: CAWSVRTGERTDTQYF

j_gene: TRBJ2-7
v_gene: TRBV11-2
abundance: -
d_gene: TRBD1
CDR3nt: TGTGCCAGCAGCCCGGGACAGGTGGCCTACGAGCAGTACTTC
CDR3aa: CASSPGQVAYEQYF

j_gene: TRBJ2-1
v_gene: TRBV4-2
abundance: -
d_gene: -
CDR3nt: TGTGCCAGCAGCCGCGATTACAATGAGCAGTTCTTC
CDR3aa: CASSRDYNEQFF

j_gene: TRBJ1-2
v_gene: TRBV27
abundance: -
d_gene: -
CDR3nt: TGTGCCAGCAGCGCTCTAAGGGTTCTTAATGGCTACACCTTC
CDR3aa: CASSALRVLNGYTF

j_gene: TRBJ2-3
v_gene: TRBV5-1
abundance: -
d_gene: -
CDR3nt: TGCGCCAGCAGCTTCCAGGGTCTCCCCCCAGATACGCAGTATTTT
CDR3aa: CASSFQGLPPDTQYF

j_gene: TRBJ2-1
v_gene: TRBV6-5
abundance: -
d_gene: TRBD2
CDR3nt: TGTGCCAGCAGTAAGCCGGGACTAGCGGGGGTTGAGCAGTTCTTC
CDR3aa: CASSKPGLAGVEQFF

j_gene: TRBJ1-6
v_gene: TRBV2
abundance: -
d_gene: -
CDR3nt: TGTGCCAGCAGAATCGGACGGGGTTCACCCCTCCACTTT
CDR3aa: CASRIGRGSPLHF

j_gene: TRBJ2-2
v_gene: TRBV29-1
abundance: once
d_gene: TRBD1
CDR3nt: TGCAGCGTTGAAGTTCTAGACAGGGGCGGGAACACCGGGGAGCTGTTTTTT
CDR3aa: CSVEVLDRGGNTGELFF

j_gene: TRBJ2-6
v_gene: TRBV6-6
abundance: -
d_gene: -
CDR3nt: TGTGCCAGCAGTTACTCCGGCTCTGGGGCCAACGTCCTGACTTTC
CDR3aa: CASSYSGSGANVLTF

j_gene: TRBJ2-1
v_gene: TRBV2
abundance: -
d_gene: -
CDR3nt: TGTGCCAGCAGTGGCGTAGCGACGCAGTTCTTC
CDR3aa: CASSGVATQFF

j_gene: TRBJ1-4
v_gene: TRBV13
abundance: once
d_gene: -
CDR3nt: TGTGCCAGCAGATACTTAATAGTGGAGGGTCTGTTTTTT
CDR3aa: CASRYLIVEGLFF

j_gene: TRBJ1-1
v_gene: TRBV18
abundance: -
d_gene: -
CDR3nt: TGTGCCAGCTCACCAAACAGACCTCCGAACACTGAAGCTTTCTTT
CDR3aa: CASSPNRPPNTEAFF

j_gene: TRBJ2-3
v_gene: TRBV4-2
abundance: -
d_gene: -
CDR3nt: TGTGCCAGCAGCCAAGATGCGCGGACAGATACGCAGTATTTT
CDR3aa: CASSQDARTDTQYF

j_gene: TRBJ1-2
v_gene: TRBV6-1
abundance: -
d_gene: TRBD1
CDR3nt: TGTGCCAGCAGTGAAATGTGGGCAGGGGGCGTAAATGGCTACACCTTC
CDR3aa: CASSEMWAGGVNGYTF

j_gene: TRBJ2-1
v_gene: TRBV5-4
abundance: -
d_gene: TRBD2
CDR3nt: TGTGCCAGCAGCCTGGGAGGGACGGGAGCGAACTACAATGAGCAGTTCTTC
CDR3aa: CASSLGGTGANYNEQFF

j_gene: TRBJ1-2
v_gene: TRBV7-9
abundance: -
d_gene: -
CDR3nt: TGTGCCAGCAGCGAGGATTATGGCTACACCTTC
CDR3aa: CASSEDYGYTF

j_gene: TRBJ1-2
v_gene: TRBV19
abundance: few
d_gene: TRBD1
CDR3nt: TGTGCCACTTTAGTCTGGGACAGGCCACCCTATGGCTACACCTTC
CDR3aa: CATLVWDRPPYGYTF

j_gene: TRBJ2-5
v_gene: TRBV30
abundance: once
d_gene: TRBD2
CDR3nt: TGTGCCTGGATTAGCGGGGGGACCGGGGAGACCCAGTACTTC
CDR3aa: CAWISGGTGETQYF

j_gene: TRBJ1-1
v_gene: TRBV19
abundance: -
d_gene: -
CDR3nt: TGTGCCAGTAGTCCAACCGGGGCGAAAGAAGCTTTCTTT
CDR3aa: CASSPTGAKEAFF

j_gene: TRBJ1-5
v_gene: TRBV5-6
abundance: -
d_gene: -
CDR3nt: TGTGCCAGCAGCTTGGAACTCAATCAGCCCCAGCATTTT
CDR3aa: CASSLELNQPQHF

j_gene: TRBJ1-2
v_gene: TRBV5-6
abundance: -
d_gene: -
CDR3nt: TGTGCCAGCAGCTTGGCCGCCCCCTATGGCTACACCTTC
CDR3aa: CASSLAAPYGYTF

j_gene: TRBJ2-5
v_gene: TRBV11-1
abundance: -
d_gene: TRBD1
CDR3nt: TGTGCCAGCAGCTCCAGTAGGGGGCTAGAGACCCAGTACTTC
CDR3aa: CASSSSRGLETQYF